This entry features one T cell receptor beta chain sequence. Its specificity is unknown. Both blood RNA, taken from unsorted whole blood, and germline DNA were extracted. The CDR3 totals 14 residues. V was clipped by 10 bases and J by 2 bases, with 17 bases between them. The germline V gene has CDR1 SGHNT and CDR2 YENEEA. The source of the sample is a study of tumor-infiltrating lymphocytes in primary liver carcinoma. Whole-study findings and limits: The study used bulk unsorted samples and so did not compare CD4+ and CD8+ repertoires. Tumor samples exhibited a significantly greater top-250-clone fraction than blood samples (p = 0.039). In tumor-adjacent and tumor-blood pairs, overlap was lower than in tumor region pairs.

TCR beta cDNA was reverse-transcribed from 500 to 550 ng of total RNA. The reaction used a constant-region primer and ProtoScript II reverse transcriptase. Construction of TCR beta libraries relied on three successive nested multiplex PCR rounds employing slightly modified ARM-PCR. The study ran its first two PCR rounds for 9 to 10 cycles each, using TRBV1-TRBV30 forward primers and a C-beta reverse primer. TCRdb reprocessed the multiplex PCR reads via MiXCR and lists one record per CDR3 protein. The sample includes about 310,000 distinct CDR3 sequences, around three fifths seen only once; the top ten take over 15%.

This rearrangement joins TRBV11-3 to TRBJ1-1, with TRBD1 as a possible D gene (5 bases). Sequenced input: peripheral blood. This TCR derives from a woman aged 25 to 39 with primary liver carcinoma and hepatitis B virus infection. Here the CDR3 DNA reads TGTGCCATCGCCCGGGACGGGATAAACACTGAAGCTTTCTTT. Amino acid sequence: CAIARDGINTEAFF. Together with reference TRBV11-3 and TRBJ1-1, the CDR3 gives the full variable domain: EAGVVQSPRYKIIEKKQPVAFWCNPISGHNTLYWYLQNLGQGPELLIRYENEEAVDDSQLPKDRFSAERLKGVDSTLKIQPAELGDSAVYLCAIARDGINTEAFFGQGTRLTVV.